The source of this TCR beta chain is a study of blood T cell repertoires in COVID-19. At the level of the study: COVID-19 samples, acute and convalescent, were from the United States, Italy and Spain.

Method: immunoSEQ multiplex PCR; TCRdb's copy keeps in-frame clones and lacks some. The sample carries 250,000 to 350,000 clones, around 85% recorded once. All enrollees were roughly 18 to 100 years old and from roughly 26 US areas. Cohort 3 recovered donors had two negative PCRs, clearance, or symptom resolution. There are 14 residues in the CDR3. Germline V gene lookup returns CDR1 SGHTA and CDR2 FQGNSA. The V segment lost 3 bases and the J segment 8 bases; nucleotides outside the gene matches: 6. The sample was PBMCs or T cells enriched from blood (not recorded which). The receptor was derived from a young woman who had recovered from COVID-19. The rearrangement uses TRBV7-2 and TRBJ2-1, with TRBD2 matching 8 bases. CDR3 in amino acids: CASSFPGGPDEQFF. The CDR3 nucleotides read TGTGCCAGCAGCTTTCCGGGGGGGCCTGATGAGCAGTTCTTC.